This T cell receptor beta chain was captured in a study of blood T cell repertoires in COVID-19. Overall study: Samples came from the United States, Italy and Spain, spanning acute and convalescent COVID-19. From T cells, B-cell-depleted T cells, or PBMCs came the material, which was cDNA or gDNA.

As handled by the study authors: Nucleated cell counts were estimated from reference gene primer amplification. TCRdb's table, derived via immunoSEQ multiplex PCR, lists solely in-frame clones and lacks some. V and J calls and clone size come straight from that table; D and trimming were deduced from the DNA. Counted here are 130,000 or so clones, about 86% occurring once; the ten biggest clones make up 7% to 10%. Trimming took 3 bases from V and 1 from J, leaving 11 bases between them. The germline CDR1 and CDR2 sequences are SGHRS and YFSETQ. The CDR3 is 14 residues long. The TCR sequence derives from a woman in her fifties or sixties with acute or convalescent COVID-19. The rearrangement uses TRBV5-1 and TRBJ2-7, with D tentatively TRBD1 (6 bases). The sequenced material came from peripheral blood. The CDR3 DNA follows: TGCGCCAGCAGCTACCGGACAGAGTCCTACGAGCAGTACTTC. Translating gives CASSYRTESYEQYF.